Listed here are 9 T cell receptor beta chains from one sample, sequenced in a study of T-cell reconstitution after alpha-beta-depleted transplantation in children. During its preparation, the TCRbeta library received unique molecular identifiers. TCRdb itself ran the PCR reads through MiXCR, one entry per CDR3 protein. There are hundreds of thousands of distinct CDR3 sequences in the sample; approximately 15% occur only once, and about 39% lies in the top ten. The sample was PBMCs, mostly from graft donor cells, taken 360 days after TCRalphabeta/CD19-depleted stem cell transplant. The source is a male patient aged 2 to 9 who had a stem cell transplant for acute lymphoblastic leukemia, so the T cells may come from the graft donor.

The chain employs TRBV28 and TRBJ1-2; D gene unclear. CDR1 is MDHEN, CDR2 SYDVKM, per germline. V lost 3 bases to trimming and J lost 7 bases, with 15 bases between them. This CDR3 region has 14 residues. The CDR3, as DNA: TGTGCCAGCAGTTTTGGAGGAGCTGAGGGTGGCTACACCTTC. Amino acids: CASSFGGAEGGYTF.

This clonotype was found a few times. The chain joins TRBV27 to TRBJ2-1; D is unclear. The germline V and J ends were trimmed by 6 bases and 7 bases, with 16 bases remaining between them. Germline V gives CDR1 MNHEY, CDR2 SMNVEV (reference sequence). The CDR3 is made up of 14 amino acids. This chain's CDR3 is CASSLPRSRNEQFF. DNA for the CDR3: TGTGCCAGCAGCCTACCTAGGTCAAGGAATGAGCAGTTCTTC.

The V and J genes are TRBV4-3 and TRBJ2-5; D is perhaps TRBD1 or TRBD2 (5 bases each). CDR3 size: 17 residues. V shed 0 bases and J shed 2 bases, with 16 bases lying between them. The germline V gene encodes CDR1 LGHNA and CDR2 YSLEER. The CDR3 spells CASSQDGASSRQETQYF. For the CDR3, the DNA is TGCGCCAGCAGCCAAGATGGGGCTAGCAGTCGACAAGAGACCCAGTACTTC.

V gene TRBV5-1 combines with J gene TRBJ1-1, with D uncertain. Germline V lookup: CDR1 SGHRS, CDR2 YFSETQ. V was pared by 4 bases and J by 1 base, with 14 bases between. The CDR3 consists of 15 residues. The CDR3 DNA follows: TGCGCCAGCAGCCGGCTGGGGTCGGGGAACACTGAAGCTTTCTTT. It yields the protein CASSRLGSGNTEAFF. Variable domain in full (rest from reference TRBV5-1 and TRBJ1-1): KAGVTQTPRYLIKTRGQQVTLSCSPISGHRSVSWYQQTPGQGLQFLFEYFSETQRNKGNFPGRFSGRQFSNSRSEMNVSTLELGDSALYLCASSRLGSGNTEAFFGQGTRLTVV.

This chain joins TRBV20-1 and TRBJ1-1; the D is unclear. CDR3 length: 16 residues. With 5 bases removed from V and 4 bases from J, the gap between germline ends came to 23 bases. Germline CDR1 is DFQATT and CDR2 is SNEGSKA (reference sequence). Here the CDR3 DNA reads TGCAGTGCTCGGAAGCCCGTTCAAGCCTTGGGCACTGAAGCTTTCTTT. It is translated as CSARKPVQALGTEAFF.

In this sample, this clonotype turned up once. The V and J genes are TRBV28 and TRBJ1-4; D remains unclear. From germline, CDR1 is MDHEN and CDR2 SYDVKM. Trimming pared 6 bases from V and 0 bases from J, leaving 11 bases between. The CDR3 runs to 15 residues. CDR3 residues: CASRLYTATNEKLFF. For the CDR3, the DNA is TGTGCCAGCAGGCTGTACACCGCAACTAATGAAAAACTGTTTTTT.

CDR3 residues: CASSALETDTQYF. In nucleotides, the CDR3 is TGTGCCAGCAGCGCCCTAGAGACAGATACGCAGTATTTT. The chain links TRBV11-3 to TRBJ2-3, with D unclear. The V and J ends lost 5 bases and 3 bases respectively, with 9 bases between them. The CDR3 consists of 13 residues. Germline loops: CDR1 SGHNT, CDR2 YENEEA.

The table lists this clonotype with a few counts. The chain combines TRBV5-1 with TRBJ2-6; 7 nucleotides agree with TRBD1. CDR1 SGHRS and CDR2 YFSETQ come from the germline V gene. This CDR3 contains 16 residues. V gave up 0 bases and J gave up 3 bases; unmatched junction bases: 3. The CDR3 loop is CASSLDGTDGANVLTF. The CDR3 nucleotides are TGCGCCAGCAGCTTGGACGGGACAGATGGGGCCAACGTCCTGACTTTC. Combining the CDR3 with reference TRBV5-1 and TRBJ2-6 gives the whole variable domain KAGVTQTPRYLIKTRGQQVTLSCSPISGHRSVSWYQQTPGQGLQFLFEYFSETQRNKGNFPGRFSGRQFSNSRSEMNVSTLELGDSALYLCASSLDGTDGANVLTFGAGSRLTVL.

There are a few counts of this clonotype. The CDR3 region has the DNA TGTGCCAGCACCGAGCCCAAGACAGGGGGCAGGGAGACCCAGTACTTC. The encoded protein is CASTEPKTGGRETQYF. The V call is TRBV6-1, the J call TRBJ2-5; 10 nucleotides match TRBD1. Germline loops: CDR1 MNHNS, CDR2 SASEGT. The CDR3 is 16 residues long. V lost 7 bases to trimming and J lost 5 bases; unmatched junction nucleotides: 13.